The T cell receptor beta chain described here comes from a study of blood T cell repertoires in COVID-19. J was trimmed by 6 bases and V by 0 bases; bases with no gene match: 4. Germline CDR1 reads MNHEY; CDR2 reads SMNVEV (reference sequence). There are 14 residues in the CDR3. Libraries were prepared by immunoSEQ multiplex PCR; TCRdb keeps only in-frame clonotypes and omits some of them. The sample holds approximately 350,000 clones; around 83% are singletons and the top ten take 2.5% to 3.5%. Sequencing input: peripheral blood. The clonotype originates from a man aged 25 to 45 with active or convalescent COVID-19. The chain couples TRBV27 to TRBJ2-7; 8 bases line up with TRBD1. As DNA, the CDR3 is TGTGCCAGCAGTTTATCCGGGACAGGAACCGAGCAGTACTTC. As protein: CASSLSGTGTEQYF.